These 32 T cell receptor beta chains were all obtained from the same sample, sequenced in a study of OX40 agonist ivuxolimab in advanced cancers. Profiling relied on immunoSEQ multiplex PCR, and the TCRdb table lists in-frame clones only, not all of them. The sample contains about 19,000 clones, around two thirds of which appear only once. Sequenced here: CD4+ or CD8+ T cells sorted from blood, sampled in a trial of the OX40 agonist ivuxolimab. The receptors were gathered from an adult with an advanced solid tumor such as melanoma, head and neck, liver or kidney cancer.

The chain has TRBV29-1 and TRBJ2-2, with D maybe TRBD2 (5 bases). The CDR3 runs to 13 residues. Trimming cost V 6 bases and J 4 bases, with 12 bases left between them. Germline loops: CDR1 SQVTM, CDR2 ANQGSEA. The CDR3 DNA reads as TGCAGCGTCGGACTCCCCGTCACCGGGGAGCTGTTTTTT. The encoded protein is CSVGLPVTGELFF.

Of note for this clone: This CDR3 is also generated by other DNA sequences in the sample. The gene calls are TRBV27 and TRBJ2-2; tentative D call: TRBD2 (5 bases). CDR1 is MNHEY and CDR2 is SMNVEV in the germline V gene (reference sequence). CDR3 length: 15 amino acids. V was shortened by 5 bases and J by 6 bases, with 16 bases between the two germline ends. CDR3 DNA: TGTGCCAGCAGTCCAAGCGGTTGGGAGCCCGGGGAGCTGTTTTTT. It specifies CASSPSGWEPGELFF.

The chain joins TRBV9 to TRBJ2-7; possible D gene TRBD1, 6 bases. The V gene's germline CDR1 is SGDLS and CDR2 YYNGEE. V was shortened by 0 bases and J by 4 bases, with 8 bases between the two germline ends. CDR3 length: 13 residues. CDR3 protein: CASSVGDTYEQYF. CDR3 nucleotide sequence: TGTGCCAGCAGCGTAGGGGACACATACGAGCAGTACTTC.

The chain recombines TRBV2 with TRBJ1-2, with 8 bases matching TRBD1. Per germline, CDR1 SNHLY and CDR2 FYNNEI. The CDR3 is 16 amino acids. The V and J ends lost 9 bases and 7 bases, in that order; junction bases with no gene match: 19. The CDR3: CARTLSTGPGGLGYTF. The CDR3 region has the DNA TGTGCCAGGACCCTGAGTACGGGGCCAGGGGGCCTTGGCTACACCTTC.

The rearrangement joins TRBV5-1 to TRBJ2-7; no definite D call. Germline lookup yields CDR1 SGHRS and CDR2 YFSETQ. The germline V and J ends were trimmed by 4 bases and 2 bases, with 22 bases remaining between them. The CDR3 is 17 amino acids. CDR3 coding DNA: TGCGCCAGCAGCCCGGGCATGGGCGGACGGACCACCTACGAGCAGTACTTC. Translation gives CASSPGMGGRTTYEQYF.

The chain combines TRBV7-9 with TRBJ2-1; D perhaps matches TRBD2 (5 bases). This CDR3 region has 16 residues. V dropped 5 bases and J dropped 4 bases, with 18 bases sitting between them. Germline loops: CDR1 SEHNR, CDR2 FQNEAQ (reference sequence). CDR3 sequence reads: CASSPRTSPSYNEQFF. In nucleotides, the CDR3 is TGTGCCAGCAGCCCCCGGACTTCCCCATCATACAATGAGCAGTTCTTC.

The chain uses TRBV4-3 and TRBJ2-5; TRBD1 or TRBD2 may be the D gene (5 bases each). This CDR3 region has 19 residues. Trimming removed 8 bases from V and 9 bases from J, with 37 bases in between. Germline assignment: CDR1 LGHNA and CDR2 YSLEER. CDR3 in amino acids: CASSLGARSPGSKLEAQYF. The CDR3 DNA reads TGCGCCAGCTCCCTTGGGGCCCGATCCCCGGGATCTAAGTTGGAGGCCCAGTACTTC.

This clone was observed a few times. The gene calls are TRBV6-6 and TRBJ2-1; D remains unclear. V lost 6 bases and J 5 bases, leaving 2 bases between the germline ends. Germline values: CDR1 MNHNY, CDR2 SVGAGI (reference sequence). This CDR3 spans 10 amino acids. The DNA of the CDR3 is TGTGCCAGCAGAGACAATGAGCAGTTCTTC. As protein: CASRDNEQFF.

This chain uses TRBV6-6 with TRBJ2-7; TRBD2 agrees at 8 bases. The CDR3 is 16 residues long. The V gene's germline CDR1 is MNHNY and CDR2 SVGAGI (reference sequence). The V gene end was trimmed by 7 bases and the J gene end by 3 bases; junction bases not matched to a gene: 14. The CDR3 is CASMERERGLGYEQYF. CDR3 coding DNA: TGTGCCAGCATGGAGCGGGAGAGGGGGTTGGGCTACGAGCAGTACTTC.

This chain connects TRBV19 to TRBJ2-5, with no clear D. V lost 1 base and J lost 0, with 3 bases in between. This CDR3 region has 13 residues. Germline CDR1 LNHDA, CDR2 SQIVND (reference sequence). The chain's CDR3 is CASSIGYQETQYF. As DNA, the CDR3 is TGTGCCAGTAGTATAGGATACCAAGAGACCCAGTACTTC.

This chain uses TRBV13 with TRBJ2-1; D perhaps matches TRBD2 (5 bases). The V gene's germline CDR1 is PRHDT and CDR2 FYEKMQ (reference sequence). Trimming stripped 2 bases from V and 6 bases from J, with 17 bases between. The CDR3 consists of 16 residues. CDR3 sequence: CASSLTPSSSFNEQFF. CDR3 bases: TGTGCCAGCAGCTTAACCCCTAGCTCCTCATTCAATGAGCAGTTCTTC.

The chain is built from TRBV4-1 and TRBJ2-2; perhaps TRBD2 as D (6 bases). CDR3 length equals 14 residues. Germline assignment: CDR1 MGHRA and CDR2 YSYEKL. V dropped 2 bases and J dropped 6 bases, with 10 bases sitting between them. The CDR3 loop is CASSQIAVAGELFF. The CDR3 DNA reads as TGCGCCAGCAGCCAAATAGCGGTAGCCGGGGAGCTGTTTTTT.

This chain links TRBV6-1 with TRBJ2-7; 7 positions agree with TRBD1. This CDR3 is 15 amino acids long. The V gene end was trimmed by 5 bases and the J gene end by 2 bases; junction bases not matched to a gene: 9. Germline-derived CDR1 and CDR2 are MNHNS and SASEGT. The CDR3 protein is CASSPRHRGPYEQYF. The CDR3 coding sequence is TGTGCCAGCAGTCCGAGACACAGGGGTCCCTACGAGCAGTACTTC.

The chain joins TRBV13 to TRBJ2-7; D is unclear. Trimming stripped 5 bases from V and 1 base from J, with 18 bases between. In germline, CDR1 is PRHDT, CDR2 FYEKMQ (reference sequence). The CDR3 loop spans 16 amino acids. The CDR3 spells CASSPSRMSGSYEQYF. CDR3 DNA sequence: TGTGCCAGCAGCCCGTCTCGAATGAGTGGATCCTACGAGCAGTACTTC.

The rearrangement uses TRBV6-6 and TRBJ2-7; D may correspond to TRBD1 or TRBD2 (5 bases each). The CDR3 has 12 residues. V lost 8 bases to trimming and J lost 2 bases, with 10 bases between them. Germline V gives CDR1 MNHNY, CDR2 SVGAGI (reference sequence). CDR3 coding DNA: TGTGCCAGCGGGACCTCCCCCTACGAGCAGTACTTC. Its protein product is CASGTSPYEQYF.

The chain has TRBV2 and TRBJ2-1; D perhaps matches TRBD2 (7 bases). Germline V lookup: CDR1 SNHLY, CDR2 FYNNEI. The CDR3 totals 14 residues. V lost 7 bases to trimming and J lost 3 bases, with 13 bases between them. CDR3 coding DNA: TGTGCCAGCATGAGGGGAGGGGGCTACAATGAGCAGTTCTTC. It encodes CASMRGGGYNEQFF. Complete variable domain (other parts from reference TRBV2 and TRBJ2-1): EPEVTQTPSHQVTQMGQEVILRCVPISNHLYFYWYRQILGQKVEFLVSFYNNEISEKSEIFDDQFSVERPDGSNFTLKIRSTKLEDSAMYFCASMRGGGYNEQFFGPGTRLTVL.

In this sample, this clone turned up once. The genes are TRBV4-1 and TRBJ2-1; 10 bases agree with TRBD2. V was pared by 4 bases and J by 9 bases, with 12 bases of the junction left unmatched. The germline V gene has CDR1 MGHRA and CDR2 YSYEKL. The CDR3 loop spans 16 amino acids. The CDR3 DNA reads TGCGCCAGCAGCCCCTTGGCCGGGACTAGCGACGGTGAGCAGTTCTTC. Translating gives CASSPLAGTSDGEQFF.

V and J are TRBV6-5 and TRBJ1-1; D not resolved. The CDR3 has 13 amino acids. With 2 bases removed from V and 1 base from J, the gap between germline ends came to 5 bases. The germline CDR1 and CDR2 sequences are MNHEY and SVGAGI. The CDR3 protein is CASSYAGNTEAFF. The CDR3 bases are TGTGCCAGCAGTTACGCGGGGAACACTGAAGCTTTCTTT.

V is TRBV7-2 and J is TRBJ2-3; 7 positions agree with TRBD1. V shed 5 bases and J 1 base; nucleotides not matched to a gene: 9. This CDR3 has 16 residues. CDR1 is SGHTA and CDR2 is FQGNSA in the germline V gene. As DNA, the CDR3 is TGTGCCAGCAGCATACGCAGGGGGTTCGGCACAGATACGCAGTATTTT. It encodes CASSIRRGFGTDTQYF. Together with reference TRBV7-2 and TRBJ2-3, the CDR3 gives the full variable domain: GAGVSQSPSNKVTEKGKDVELRCDPISGHTALYWYRQSLGQGLEFLIYFQGNSAPDKSGLPSDRFSAERTGGSVSTLTIQRTQQEDSAVYLCASSIRRGFGTDTQYFGPGTRLTVL.

This chain links TRBV29-1 with TRBJ2-7; D may be TRBD2 (5 bases). The CDR3 contains 14 residues. Germline values: CDR1 SQVTM, CDR2 ANQGSEA. The V and J ends lost 1 base and 3 bases respectively, with 13 bases between them. The chain's CDR3 is CSVEGTENDYEQYF. The DNA for the CDR3 is TGCAGCGTTGAAGGGACTGAAAACGACTACGAGCAGTACTTC.

The rearrangement links TRBV19 to TRBJ2-7, with D maybe TRBD2 (6 bases). This CDR3 has 13 amino acids. The germline gives CDR1 LNHDA, CDR2 SQIVND (reference sequence). CDR3 sequence (DNA): TGTGCTACACGCCGGGGGAGCTCCTACGAGCAGTACTTC. Encoded protein: CATRRGSSYEQYF.

This chain joins TRBV7-9 and TRBJ2-3; D perhaps matches TRBD2 (5 bases). The CDR3 extends over 15 amino acids. Per the germline V gene, CDR1 is SEHNR and CDR2 is FQNEAQ (reference sequence). With 5 bases removed from V and 2 bases from J, the gap between germline ends came to 14 bases. The CDR3 here is CASSLPDSYTDTQYF. The DNA of the CDR3 is TGTGCCAGCAGCCTCCCGGACTCCTACACAGATACGCAGTATTTT. The whole variable domain, remainder taken from reference TRBV7-9 and TRBJ2-3, is DTGVSQNPRHKITKRGQNVTFRCDPISEHNRLYWYRQTLGQGPEFLTYFQNEAQLEKSRLLSDRFSAERPKGSFSTLEIQRTEQGDSAMYLCASSLPDSYTDTQYFGPGTRLTVL.

This chain connects TRBV6-1 to TRBJ2-2; no clear D gene. Germline CDR1 reads MNHNS; CDR2 reads SASEGT. The CDR3 sequence is 16 residues long. V lost 0 bases to trimming and J lost 0 bases, with 8 bases between them. The CDR3 nucleotides read TGTGCCAGCAGTGAAGCAGGGCCCCCGAACACCGGGGAGCTGTTTTTT. This encodes CASSEAGPPNTGELFF.

The chain combines TRBV28 with TRBJ1-3; D is uncertain. V was pared by 2 bases and J by 2 bases, with 7 bases between. CDR1 is MDHEN and CDR2 is SYDVKM in the germline V gene. CDR3 length equals 14 residues. CDR3 region: CASSLGAPGNTIYF. The CDR3 DNA is TGTGCCAGCAGTTTAGGTGCCCCTGGAAACACCATATATTTT.

This chain connects TRBV6-1 to TRBJ2-2; 7 bases are shared with TRBD2. This CDR3 region has 15 residues. V shed 7 bases, J shed 3 bases, and the junction held 8 bases outside the gene matches. The germline V gene encodes CDR1 MNHNS and CDR2 SASEGT. CDR3 sequence: CASTGEGKDTGELFF. DNA for the CDR3: TGTGCCAGCACGGGGGAGGGGAAAGACACCGGGGAGCTGTTTTTT.

The chain couples TRBV6-4 to TRBJ2-7, with 8 bases identical to TRBD1. The CDR3 runs to 14 residues. The trim removed 5 bases at V and 6 bases at J, leaving 9 bases unmatched. The germline CDR1 and CDR2 sequences are MRHNA and SNTAGT. In DNA, the CDR3 is TGTGCCAGCAGTCCCCTCGGCAGGGGGCGCGAGCAGTACTTC. Its translation is CASSPLGRGREQYF.

Concerning this clone: This likely reflects a read error, since a far larger clone is one base away. The gene calls are TRBV6-5 and TRBJ2-7, with D maybe TRBD1 (5 bases). The CDR3 runs 13 residues. Germline assignment: CDR1 MNHEY and CDR2 SVGAGI. The DNA for the CDR3 is TGTGCCAGCAGCTTGGGGCCGAACTACGAGCGGTACTTC. Its translation: CASSLGPNYERYF.

The J gene is TRBJ1-2, the V gene TRBV6-5; 7 bases line up with TRBD1. In germline, CDR1 is MNHEY, CDR2 SVGAGI. The CDR3 is 14 residues long. J lost 7 bases, V lost 4 bases, and 9 bases had no gene match. CDR3 sequence (DNA): TGTGCCAGCAGTTCACGACAGGGAGCCACTGGCTACACCTTC. Its protein product is CASSSRQGATGYTF.

This clone has just a few counts. The CDR3 is CASSLAWETGELFF. The CDR3 DNA reads TGTGCCAGCAGCTTAGCGTGGGAAACCGGGGAGCTGTTTTTT. The chain employs TRBV7-8 and TRBJ2-2; D unclear. The V gene lost 0 bases and the J gene lost 5 bases, with 7 bases spanning the gap. The CDR3 has 14 residues. Germline V gene data show CDR1 as SGHVS and CDR2 as FQNEAQ.

The chain couples TRBV27 to TRBJ2-1; the match to TRBD2 covers 13 bases. The V gene's germline CDR1 is MNHEY and CDR2 SMNVEV (reference sequence). CDR3 size: 18 residues. J gave up 7 bases and V 6 bases, and 15 bases lay outside the gene matches. CDR3: CASSLVPPGLAGLNEQFF. The CDR3 coding sequence is TGTGCCAGCAGCCTTGTGCCCCCGGGACTAGCGGGACTGAATGAGCAGTTCTTC.

The rearrangement uses TRBV19 and TRBJ2-1, with D unresolved. Germline assignment: CDR1 LNHDA and CDR2 SQIVND (reference sequence). The V end was cut by 5 bases, the J end by 1 base, with 12 bases between. The CDR3 sequence is 15 residues long. Here the CDR3 reads CASSPSAGSYNEQFF. CDR3 nucleotides: TGTGCCAGTAGTCCCTCCGCCGGATCCTACAATGAGCAGTTCTTC.

This chain connects TRBV5-4 to TRBJ2-1, with TRBD2 matching 11 bases. Germline assignment: CDR1 SGHNT and CDR2 YYREEE (reference sequence). Losses at the gene ends were 4 bases for V and 6 bases for J; bases not matched to a gene: 6. The CDR3 spans 15 residues. The CDR3 is CASSPLAGDGNEQFF. The DNA for the CDR3 is TGTGCCAGCAGCCCACTAGCGGGAGATGGCAATGAGCAGTTCTTC.